This TCR beta chain was observed in a study of cytomegalovirus exposure and HLA in healthy donors. In regard to this clone: What it recognizes is unknown.

The study, taken as a whole, reports: Analyzed later, most CMV-associated TCR beta chains appeared HLA-restricted. The study found most TCR sequences rare, yet found some public TCRs in many donors. The authors assumed roughly uniform sequencing depth across donors for presence/absence analyses. Researchers catalogued 164 TCR beta chains as cytomegalovirus-associated.

The germline V and J ends were trimmed by 6 bases and 6 bases, with 14 bases remaining between them. Per germline, CDR1 MNHNY and CDR2 SVGAGI (reference sequence). This CDR3 comprises 13 residues. 13 Jbeta primers and 60 Vbeta primers were used for the PCR. Libraries were prepared by immunoSEQ multiplex PCR; TCRdb keeps only in-frame clonotypes and omits some of them. In the table there are around 200,000 clones, over 75% of which are singletons. This rearrangement joins TRBV6-6 to TRBJ1-2; no clear D. This receptor was identified in a girl aged 2 to 9 in good health and CMV-seronegative. Sequencing was performed on PBMCs. The chain's CDR3 is CASSPGIMDGYTF. In DNA form, the CDR3 reads TGTGCCAGCAGCCCCGGGATTATGGATGGCTACACCTTC.